This TCR beta chain stems from a study of T cells in tuberculosis. The overall study: A South African cohort included IGRA-negative adolescents, latently infected IGRA-positive adolescents and adults with active tuberculosis. Study outcomes and limitations: Selection depended on which cryopreserved specimens were available. GMM-specific TCRs were nearer to active tuberculosis alpha repertoires, suggesting expansion.

Comment on this clone: Its specificity is not known.

The repertoire was sequenced with immunoSEQ multiplex PCR; TCRdb's copy has only in-frame clones and lacks some. The sample lists thousands of clones, around 97% occurring once. The time point was: new active TB diagnosis, blood taken before or within 7 days of starting treatment. Each clinical donor contributed on average around 100,000 T cells from unsorted cryopreserved PBMC. The ends lost 4 bases at V and 5 bases at J; junction bases unmatched: 15. Germline V gene sequence: CDR1 MDHEN, CDR2 SYDVKM. The CDR3 contains 19 residues. The chain has TRBV28 and TRBJ2-3, with TRBD2 matching 13 bases. The TCR originated in an adult with tuberculosis. This material consisted of PBMCs, taken at tuberculosis diagnosis. The CDR3 sequence is CASSSLLGTSGTGGDTQYF. The DNA for the CDR3 is TGTGCCAGCAGTTCTCTTCTCGGGACTAGCGGGACCGGGGGAGATACGCAGTATTTT.